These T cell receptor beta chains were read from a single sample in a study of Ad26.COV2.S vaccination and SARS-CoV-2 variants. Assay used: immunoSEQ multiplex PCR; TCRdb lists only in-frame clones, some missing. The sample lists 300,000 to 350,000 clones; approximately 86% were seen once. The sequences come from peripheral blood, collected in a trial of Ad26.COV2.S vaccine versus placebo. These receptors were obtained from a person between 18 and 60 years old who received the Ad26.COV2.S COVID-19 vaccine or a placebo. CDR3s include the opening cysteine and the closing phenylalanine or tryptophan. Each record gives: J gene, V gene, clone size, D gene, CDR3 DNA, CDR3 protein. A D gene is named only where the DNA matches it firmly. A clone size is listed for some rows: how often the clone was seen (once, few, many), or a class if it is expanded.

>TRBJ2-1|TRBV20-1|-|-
TGCAGTGCTAGTAGTAGCGGAAGTAAAGGCAATGAGCAGTTCTTC
CSASSSGSKGNEQFF
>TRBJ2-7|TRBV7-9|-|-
TGTGCCAGCAGCTCCCCCCGGGACCAGCTCTACTACGAGCAGTACTTC
CASSSPRDQLYYEQYF
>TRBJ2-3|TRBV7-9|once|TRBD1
TGTGCCAGCAGCACCACGACAGGGATAGGACCAGATACGCAGTATTTT
CASSTTTGIGPDTQYF
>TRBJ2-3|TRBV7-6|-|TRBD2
TGTGCCAGCAGCTTAGTGCCTAGCGGGGGGGTGGGCACAGATACGCAGTATTTT
CASSLVPSGGVGTDTQYF
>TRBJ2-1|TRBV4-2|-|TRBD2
TGTGCCAGCAGCCAAGACGGGGGGACTAGCGGGAGGCGCGGGTACAATGAGCAGTTCTTC
CASSQDGGTSGRRGYNEQFF
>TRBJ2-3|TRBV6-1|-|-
TGTGCCAGCAGTGATGTAGGGGGAGGAGATACGCAGTATTTT
CASSDVGGGDTQYF
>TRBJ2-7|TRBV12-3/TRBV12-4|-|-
TGTGCCAGCAGTTTGTCGCCCTACGAGCAGTACTTC
CASSLSPYEQYF
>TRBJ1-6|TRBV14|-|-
TGTGCCAGCAGCCGAGAGAATTCACCCCTCCACTTT
CASSRENSPLHF
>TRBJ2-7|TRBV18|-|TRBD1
TGTGCCAGCTCACCAGACAGGGTCCGCTCCTACGAGCAGTACTTC
CASSPDRVRSYEQYF
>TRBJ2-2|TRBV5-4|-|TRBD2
TGTGCCAGCAGCTTGTTCGTTGCGGGACTACCCACCGGGGAGCTGTTTTTT
CASSLFVAGLPTGELFF
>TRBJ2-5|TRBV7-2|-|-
TGTGCCAGCAGCCCCCCTGGGACTCAGCCAGGGACCCAGTACTTC
CASSPPGTQPGTQYF
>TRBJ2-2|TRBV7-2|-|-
TGTGCCAGCAGCCTCAACCGCGGGGAGCTGTTTTTT
CASSLNRGELFF
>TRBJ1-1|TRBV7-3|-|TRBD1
TGTGCCAGCAGCGACTCCGGGACAGTGAACACTGAAGCTTTCTTT
CASSDSGTVNTEAFF
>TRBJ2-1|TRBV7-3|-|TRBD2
TGTGCCAGCAGCTTAACGCATCTAGCGGGAGTTAATGAGCAGTTCTTC
CASSLTHLAGVNEQFF
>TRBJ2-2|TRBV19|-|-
TGTGCCAGTAGTCGGGGCTGGAACACCGGGGAGCTGTTTTTT
CASSRGWNTGELFF